Below are 6 T cell receptor beta chains sequenced from a single sample in a study of CD8 T cells in ankylosing spondylitis. MiXCR was run by TCRdb on the 5' RACE reads, yielding one entry per CDR3 protein. This table holds hundreds of thousands of distinct CDR3 sequences, 9.5% to 15% found once. These receptors' targets are unknown. Findings and caveats of the study: One TCR beta motif, made up of several highly homologous variants, appeared characteristic of ankylosing spondylitis blood.

The sample consisted of blood, either unsorted or a sorted T cell fraction (not recorded which). These receptors were collected from a male donor with ankylosing spondylitis.

V and J are TRBV20-1 and TRBJ1-1; no clear D. The CDR3 spans 13 residues. Trimming left V 2 bases short and J 5 bases short, with 12 bases between. Per the germline V gene, CDR1 is DFQATT and CDR2 is SNEGSKA (reference sequence). The CDR3 bases are TGCAGTGCTAGACGCCCTACGGGGACTGAAGCTTTCTTT. Encoded protein: CSARRPTGTEAFF.

This clonotype was seen a few times. The chain uses TRBV5-6 and TRBJ2-1; D possibly uses TRBD1 or TRBD2 (5 bases each). Germline lookup yields CDR1 SGHDT and CDR2 YYEEEE. Trimming pared 0 bases from V and 2 bases from J, leaving 9 bases between. The CDR3 runs 15 residues. CDR3 region: CASSLGGTTYNEQFF. CDR3 coding DNA: TGTGCCAGCAGCTTGGGGGGGACCACCTACAATGAGCAGTTCTTC. The complete variable domain, with remaining parts taken from reference TRBV5-6 and TRBJ2-1, reads DAGVTQSPTHLIKTRGQQVTLRCSPKSGHDTVSWYQQALGQGPQFIFQYYEEEERQRGNFPDRFSGHQFPNYSSELNVNALLLGDSALYLCASSLGGTTYNEQFFGPGTRLTVL.

The chain carries TRBV21-1 and TRBJ2-7; the D call in the table, TRBD2, was not verified against the DNA. TRBV21-1 is assigned pseudogene status. This CDR3 is built from 14 residues. The CDR3 is CASSKPEGPYEQYF. CDR3 coding DNA: TGTGCCAGCAGCAAACCGGAGGGTCCCTACGAGCAGTACTTC.

This clonotype was detected once. V is TRBV4-2 and J is TRBJ2-1; 11 bases align to TRBD2. V was clipped by 0 bases and J by 10 bases; unmatched bases: 8. Germline loops: CDR1 LGHNA, CDR2 YNFKEQ. The CDR3 covers 16 residues. CDR3 in amino acids: CASSQDRTSGWGEQFF. In DNA form, the CDR3 reads TGTGCCAGCAGCCAAGATAGGACTAGCGGGTGGGGGGAGCAGTTCTTC.

V and J are TRBV5-1 and TRBJ2-3; D gene uncertain. The CDR3 runs to 13 residues. Germline V CDR1 and CDR2: SGHRS, YFSETQ. Between the trimmed V and J ends, which lost 3 bases and 0 bases, there was a span of 5 bases. As DNA, the CDR3 is TGCGCCAGCAGCTCCGCCAGCACAGATACGCAGTATTTT. Amino acid sequence: CASSSASTDTQYF.

The V and J genes are TRBV27 and TRBJ2-2; D possibly corresponds to TRBD1 (6 bases). V shed 4 bases and J shed 4 bases, with 13 bases lying between them. Germline assignment: CDR1 MNHEY and CDR2 SMNVEV (reference sequence). There are 15 residues in the CDR3. Here the CDR3 reads CASSWQGFGTGELFF. Written as DNA, the CDR3 is TGTGCCAGCAGTTGGCAGGGGTTCGGCACCGGGGAGCTGTTTTTT.